This T cell receptor (beta chain) was sequenced during a study of OX40 agonist ivuxolimab in advanced cancers. This CDR3 is built from 12 residues. The germline V and J ends were trimmed by 7 bases and 1 base, with 10 bases remaining between them. The germline V gene has CDR1 SQVTM and CDR2 ANQGSEA. Profiling relied on immunoSEQ multiplex PCR, and the TCRdb table lists in-frame clones only, not all of them. This sample has tens of thousands of clones, with more than 75% found just once. This sequence joins TRBV29-1 and TRBJ2-5, with D maybe TRBD1 (5 bases). The sequence was obtained from an adult with an advanced solid tumor such as melanoma, head and neck, liver or kidney cancer. This specimen was CD4+ or CD8+ T cells sorted from blood, taken in a trial of the OX40 agonist ivuxolimab. The chain's CDR3 is CSGGHIQETQYF. The CDR3 DNA sequence: TGCAGCGGCGGACACATCCAAGAGACCCAGTACTTC. The variable domain in full, completed from reference TRBV29-1 and TRBJ2-5, reads SAVISQKPSRDICQRGTSLTIQCQVDSQVTMMFWYRQQPGQSLTLIATANQGSEATYESGFVIDKFPISRPNLTFSTLTVSNMSPEDSSIYLCSGGHIQETQYFGPGTRLLVL.